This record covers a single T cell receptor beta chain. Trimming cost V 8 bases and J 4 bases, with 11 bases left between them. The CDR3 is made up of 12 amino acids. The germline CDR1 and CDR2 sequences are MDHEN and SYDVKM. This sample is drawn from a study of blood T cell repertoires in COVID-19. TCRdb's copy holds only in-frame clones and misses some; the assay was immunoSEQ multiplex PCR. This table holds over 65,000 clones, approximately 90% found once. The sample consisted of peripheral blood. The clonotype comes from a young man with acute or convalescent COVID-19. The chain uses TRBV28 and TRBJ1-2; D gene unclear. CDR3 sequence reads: CASAARLYGYTF. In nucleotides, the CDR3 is TGTGCCAGCGCGGCCCGGCTCTATGGCTACACCTTC.